These 20 T cell receptor beta chains share one sample of origin, sequenced in a study of cytomegalovirus exposure and HLA in healthy donors. PCR employed 60 Vbeta and 13 Jbeta primers. Clones were sequenced by immunoSEQ multiplex PCR, and TCRdb holds only the in-frame ones, with some missing. The sample holds over 150,000 clones; more than 75% are singletons and the top ten take about 0.89%. Sequenced sample: PBMCs. The receptors were gathered from a girl aged 2 to 9 in good health and CMV-seropositive.

The V gene is TRBV21-1, the J gene TRBJ1-1; the listed D gene, TRBD1, was not tested against the DNA. TRBV21-1 has pseudogene status. This CDR3 spans 9 amino acids. The CDR3 is CVKNTEAFF. The CDR3 coding sequence is TGTGTCAAAAACACTGAAGCTTTCTTT.

The chain uses TRBV14 and TRBJ2-2; 16 nucleotides agree with TRBD2. The trim removed 4 bases at V and 3 bases at J, leaving 8 bases unmatched. CDR1 is SGHDN and CDR2 is FVKESK in the germline V gene. The CDR3 has 19 residues. CDR3 in DNA: TGTGCCAGCAGCCCAGGTCCGGGACTAGCGGGAGGGTACACCGGGGAGCTGTTTTTT. This encodes CASSPGPGLAGGYTGELFF.

The genes are TRBV28 and TRBJ1-4; a weak D match, TRBD1 (5 bases). This CDR3 is 15 amino acids long. Trimming left V 2 bases short and J 5 bases short, with 12 bases between. Germline assignment: CDR1 MDHEN and CDR2 SYDVKM. The CDR3 bases are TGTGCCAGCAGTTTAATGGGCAGGGCAAATGAAAAACTGTTTTTT. This codes for CASSLMGRANEKLFF.

The chain employs TRBV4-1 and TRBJ2-7, with 13 nucleotides matching TRBD2. The CDR3 has 16 residues. CDR1 and CDR2 from the germline V gene are MGHRA and YSYEKL. V trimming: 1 base; J trimming: 5 bases; junction bases outside the gene matches: 5. Written as DNA, the CDR3 is TGCGCCAGCAGCCAAGCCGGACTAGCGGGAGTTCACGAGCAGTACTTC. It encodes CASSQAGLAGVHEQYF.

The rearrangement uses TRBV28 and TRBJ1-4, with D hard to call. V lost 7 bases to trimming and J lost 0 bases, with 12 bases between them. This CDR3 has 15 residues. The germline gives CDR1 MDHEN, CDR2 SYDVKM. The chain's CDR3 is CASTSSSATNEKLFF. CDR3 bases: TGTGCCAGCACCTCCTCCTCTGCAACTAATGAAAAACTGTTTTTT.

The CDR3 spells CAWSVCVRDSGNTIYF. The CDR3 DNA reads TGTGCCTGGAGTGTTTGTGTACGGGACTCTGGAAACACCATATATTTT. The gene calls are TRBV30 and TRBJ1-3; D gene ambiguous. Germline V lookup: CDR1 GTSNPN, CDR2 SVGIG (reference sequence). Trimming cost V 0 bases and J 0 bases, with 12 bases left between them. CDR3 length: 16 amino acids.

The J gene is TRBJ2-7, the V gene TRBV4-1, with 8 bases fitting TRBD2. The CDR3 is made up of 16 amino acids. Per the germline V gene, CDR1 is MGHRA and CDR2 is YSYEKL. Unmatched junction bases numbered 5, after V lost 1 base and J lost 0 bases. CDR3: CASSQAGRGGSYEQYF. DNA of the CDR3: TGCGCCAGCAGCCAAGCCGGGAGGGGTGGCTCCTACGAGCAGTACTTC.

The V and J genes are TRBV9 and TRBJ2-2, with D maybe TRBD2 (5 bases). The CDR3 runs 15 residues. Between the trimmed V and J ends, which lost 0 bases and 7 bases, there was a span of 13 bases. The germline gives CDR1 SGDLS, CDR2 YYNGEE. The DNA of the CDR3 is TGTGCCAGCAGCGTAGTAAGTGGCCGGGGCGGGGAGCTGTTTTTT. This encodes CASSVVSGRGGELFF. Full variable domain (rest looked up from reference TRBV9 and TRBJ2-2): DSGVTQTPKHLITATGQRVTLRCSPRSGDLSVYWYQQSLDQGLQFLIQYYNGEERAKGNILERFSAQQFPDLHSELNLSSLELGDSALYFCASSVVSGRGGELFFGEGSRLTVL.

The chain carries TRBV29-1 and TRBJ2-7; a possible D gene is TRBD2 (7 bases). The CDR3 is 12 amino acids. The germline V gene has CDR1 SQVTM and CDR2 ANQGSEA. Trimming shortened V by 4 bases and J by 5 bases, and 12 bases separated the two germline ends. The CDR3 bases are TGCAGCGTTGTAGGCGGGGGCCACGAGCAGTACTTC. Translation: CSVVGGGHEQYF.

The rearrangement links TRBV27 to TRBJ1-1; D may be TRBD1 (5 bases). Trimming cost V 3 bases and J 1 base, with 6 bases left between them. From germline, CDR1 is MNHEY and CDR2 SMNVEV (reference sequence). This CDR3 region has 13 residues. The CDR3 DNA is TGTGCCAGCAGTTTCGGGGGGAACACTGAAGCTTTCTTT. Amino acid sequence: CASSFGGNTEAFF.

The chain uses TRBV15 and TRBJ2-7; D is unresolved. Germline assignment: CDR1 LNHNV and CDR2 YYDKDF (reference sequence). There are 14 residues in the CDR3. With 6 bases removed from V and 2 bases from J, the gap between germline ends came to 14 bases. CDR3 bases: TGTGCCACCAGGAGGAGTGTTTCTACCTACGAGCAGTACTTC. It specifies CATRRSVSTYEQYF.

The V call is TRBV27, the J call TRBJ2-3; 7 bases fit TRBD1. The CDR3 has 14 residues. J was trimmed by 5 bases and V by 5 bases; bases with no gene match: 7. Germline V gene lookup returns CDR1 MNHEY and CDR2 SMNVEV (reference sequence). The CDR3 is CASSPEGAIDTQYF. CDR3 coding DNA: TGTGCCAGCAGTCCAGAGGGGGCCATAGATACGCAGTATTTT.

CDR3 nucleotide sequence: TGTGCCAGTAGTATAGACAGGTACTCCTACGAGCAGTACTTC. Translated, it gives CASSIDRYSYEQYF. The J gene is TRBJ2-7, the V gene TRBV19; D call uncertain. V was shortened by 0 bases and J by 0 bases, with 6 bases between the two germline ends. The CDR3 length is 14 residues. Germline CDR1 LNHDA, CDR2 SQIVND (reference sequence). The complete variable domain, with remaining parts taken from reference TRBV19 and TRBJ2-7, reads DGGITQSPKYLFRKEGQNVTLSCEQNLNHDAMYWYRQDPGQGLRLIYYSQIVNDFQKGDIAEGYSVSREKKESFPLTVTSAQKNPTAFYLCASSIDRYSYEQYFGPGTRLTVT.

The CDR3 loop is CASSLGPLRDSVPNTEAFF. CDR3 DNA sequence: TGTGCCAGCAGCTTGGGACCTCTACGGGACAGCGTCCCGAACACTGAAGCTTTCTTT. V usage is TRBV5-4 and J usage is TRBJ1-1; TRBD1 agrees at 7 bases. This CDR3 is 19 amino acids long. The J segment lost 1 base and the V segment lost 0 bases, leaving 15 bases of the junction unmatched. Germline-derived CDR1 and CDR2 are SGHNT and YYREEE (reference sequence).

The chain combines TRBV28 with TRBJ1-2, with a possible D match to TRBD1 (5 bases). The V and J ends lost 6 bases and 5 bases respectively, with 16 bases between them. From germline, CDR1 is MDHEN and CDR2 SYDVKM. This CDR3 spans 14 amino acids. This CDR3 reads CASRYKRGEYGYTF. The CDR3 region has the DNA TGTGCCAGCAGATATAAACGGGGGGAGTATGGCTACACCTTC.

The V gene is TRBV7-6, the J gene TRBJ1-2, with TRBD1 matching 8 bases. This CDR3 spans 14 amino acids. Germline V gene sequence: CDR1 SGHVS, CDR2 FNYEAQ. Trimming removed 1 base from V and 3 bases from J; junction bases left unmatched: 1. CDR3 in amino acids: CASSLGTGYYGYTF. CDR3 in DNA: TGTGCCAGCAGCTTAGGGACAGGGTACTATGGCTACACCTTC.

The rearrangement joins TRBV28 to TRBJ2-5; 8 bases are a match to TRBD1. Germline V CDR1 and CDR2: MDHEN, SYDVKM. The CDR3 runs to 14 residues. Trimming took 4 bases from V and 5 from J; bases not matched to a gene: 6. The CDR3 loop is CASSSRGQRETQYF. CDR3 in DNA: TGTGCCAGCAGTTCCAGGGGGCAGCGGGAGACCCAGTACTTC.

Here the CDR3 reads CASSLSSALLTEAFF. The CDR3 nucleotides are TGTGCCAGCAGCTTGTCCTCCGCGCTACTCACTGAAGCTTTCTTT. The chain employs TRBV11-2 and TRBJ1-1; D is ambiguous. The CDR3 length is 15 residues. Germline V gene lookup returns CDR1 SGHAT and CDR2 FQNNGV. V was shortened by 3 bases and J by 4 bases, with 15 bases between the two germline ends.

This clone was seen only a few times. The rearrangement joins TRBV6-5 to TRBJ2-1, with 10 nucleotides matching TRBD1. Germline CDR1 MNHEY, CDR2 SVGAGI. V dropped 0 bases and J dropped 7; count of bases not matched to a gene: 6. This CDR3 has 16 amino acids. CDR3 sequence (DNA): TGTGCCAGCAGTTACTCTTGGGACAGGGGCTCGAATGAGCAGTTCTTC. Translation gives CASSYSWDRGSNEQFF.

The chain employs TRBV7-2 and TRBJ2-3; D is unresolved. V was cut by 0 bases and J by 2 bases, with 6 bases left in between. The CDR3 spans 14 residues. Germline loops: CDR1 SGHTA, CDR2 FQGNSA. The CDR3 protein is CASSLAGTTDTQYF. The CDR3 bases are TGTGCCAGCAGCTTAGCGGGCACCACAGATACGCAGTATTTT.